The T cell receptor (beta chain) under discussion was sequenced for a study of shared clonotypes between healthy human individuals. Study-level results: Richness estimates generally favored naive over memory subsets. Since donors were few, the genetic and exposure-history diversity represented was limited.

Profiling relied on immunoSEQ multiplex PCR, and the TCRdb table lists in-frame clones only, not all of them. The table includes about 1.1 million clones, about four fifths detected once. CD4+ cell separation produced CD45RA+ naive and CD45RA-negative memory subsets. With regard to this clone: Its antigen is currently unknown.

The CDR3 length is 15 residues. Germline CDR1 is MDHEN and CDR2 is SYDVKM. Trimming left V 2 bases short and J 3 bases short, with 14 bases between. The rearrangement links TRBV28 to TRBJ2-7; D possibly corresponds to TRBD2 (6 bases). Sequencing was done on a sample of memory CD4+ T cells from PBMCs. Noted subset: CD45RA-negative fraction. This sequence originates from a man in his late teens or twenties in good health. Some clones in this sample may be carry-over from other donors' samples. DNA of the CDR3: TGTGCCAGCAGTTTAGCCGCGACTAGGCGCTACGAGCAGTACTTC. Its translation: CASSLAATRRYEQYF.